This TCR beta chain emerged from a study of blood T cell repertoires in COVID-19. Assay: immunoSEQ multiplex PCR; the TCRdb copy retains only in-frame clones and omits some. The sample records about 200,000 clones, approximately 90% being singletons. V dropped 7 bases and J dropped 5; count of bases not matched to a gene: 6. Germline V gene lookup returns CDR1 WSHSY and CDR2 SAAADI. CDR3 length equals 13 residues. The chain links TRBV10-2 to TRBJ2-5; 8 bases are shared with TRBD1. The sequence derives from a middle-aged man with COVID-19, enrolled during active disease. The sequenced sample was peripheral blood. The DNA of the CDR3 is TGCGCCAGCATCCAGGACAGGGAGGAGACCCAGTACTTC. It specifies CASIQDREETQYF.